This TCR beta chain was observed in a study of early T cells in non-severe SARS-CoV-2 infection. The study, taken as a whole, reports: The study's VDJdb matching favored anti-spike CD8 responses and missed private and CD4 specificities.

This clonotype occurred many times. What it binds is not known. Individual cDNA molecules were tagged with unique molecular identifiers. TCRdb used MiXCR to reprocess the 5' RACE reads, holding one entry per CDR3 protein. Of fewer than 40,000 distinct CDR3 sequences listed, approximately 5.9% are singletons. The CDR3 consists of 18 residues. V was clipped by 3 bases and J by 2 bases, with 23 bases between them. In germline, CDR1 is LGHNA, CDR2 YNFKEQ. The V and J genes are TRBV4-2 and TRBJ2-7; weak D call: TRBD1 (9 bases). The TCR originated in an adult who was a healthcare worker with PCR-confirmed SARS-CoV-2 infection or an uninfected control (not recorded which). The sample consisted of whole blood. For the CDR3, the DNA is TGTGCCAGCAGCCACCCTCCGGGAGGGGGACAGGGTACCTACGAGCAGTACTTC. It translates to CASSHPPGGGQGTYEQYF.